Listed here are 26 T cell receptor beta chains from one sample, sequenced in a study of cytomegalovirus exposure and HLA in healthy donors. Primers for the PCR totalled 60 Vbeta and 13 Jbeta. Profiling relied on immunoSEQ multiplex PCR, and the TCRdb table lists in-frame clones only, not all of them. The sample yields some 190,000 clones, roughly four fifths seen once. Sequencing used PBMCs. The receptor set was obtained from a man between 18 and 29 years old in good health and CMV-seronegative.

The genes are TRBV6-6 and TRBJ1-5, with 8 positions matching TRBD1. Trimming cost V 8 bases and J 0 bases; bases outside gene matches: 3. Germline V gene data show CDR1 as MNHNY and CDR2 as SVGAGI (reference sequence). The CDR3 consists of 14 residues. The CDR3 DNA is TGTGCCAGCGGCGACAGGGGTAGCAATCAGCCCCAGCATTTT. It is translated as CASGDRGSNQPQHF.

The chain has TRBV5-8 and TRBJ2-1, with 7 bases lining up with TRBD1. The germline gives CDR1 SGHTS, CDR2 YDEGEE. The CDR3 loop spans 15 amino acids. Losses at the gene ends were 1 base for V and 3 bases for J; bases not matched to a gene: 4. The CDR3 nucleotides read TGTGCCAGCAGCTTGTGGGCAGGGGGCTACAATGAGCAGTTCTTC. This codes for CASSLWAGGYNEQFF.

The chain employs TRBV27 and TRBJ1-1; tentative D call: TRBD1 (6 bases). The CDR3 extends over 13 amino acids. V gave up 6 bases and J gave up 4 bases, with 12 bases separating them. The V gene's germline CDR1 is MNHEY and CDR2 SMNVEV (reference sequence). This chain's CDR3 is CASRSTGSTEAFF. The DNA for the CDR3 is TGTGCCAGCAGATCCACAGGGAGCACTGAAGCTTTCTTT.

This chain links TRBV6-1 with TRBJ1-1; 8 bases map to TRBD1. The CDR3 consists of 16 residues. V shed 4 bases and J 1 base; nucleotides not matched to a gene: 8. Germline assignment: CDR1 MNHNS and CDR2 SASEGT. CDR3 amino acids: CASSARTGLANTEAFF. The CDR3 DNA reads as TGTGCCAGCAGTGCGAGGACAGGGTTGGCGAACACTGAAGCTTTCTTT.

This CDR3 reads CSVRTGGGYEQYF. In DNA, the CDR3 is TGCAGCGTACGAACAGGGGGTGGTTACGAGCAGTACTTC. This chain joins TRBV29-1 and TRBJ2-7; TRBD1 aligns across 8 bases. The CDR3 is 13 residues long. The germline gives CDR1 SQVTM, CDR2 ANQGSEA. V was pared by 6 bases and J by 4 bases, with 8 bases of the junction left unmatched.

The J gene is TRBJ1-2, the V gene TRBV6-1, with D perhaps TRBD1 (5 bases). Germline loops: CDR1 MNHNS, CDR2 SASEGT. CDR3 length equals 14 residues. Trimming left V 6 bases short and J 8 bases short, with 19 bases between. The CDR3 region has the DNA TGTGCCAGCAGGGCCGGGGGAATAGCCACGGGCTACACCTTC. It codes for CASRAGGIATGYTF.

The chain has TRBV27 and TRBJ2-1; 11 bases match TRBD2. The germline V gene encodes CDR1 MNHEY and CDR2 SMNVEV (reference sequence). V shed 5 bases and J 8 bases; nucleotides not matched to a gene: 14. The CDR3 runs to 17 residues. CDR3 residues: CASSNRILAGEVYEQFF. CDR3 nucleotide sequence: TGTGCCAGCAGTAACCGCATACTAGCGGGAGAGGTCTATGAGCAGTTCTTC.

The chain joins TRBV7-2 to TRBJ2-3, with D perhaps TRBD1 (6 bases). The V gene's germline CDR1 is SGHTA and CDR2 FQGNSA. CDR3 length: 15 amino acids. Between the trimmed V and J ends, which lost 0 bases and 7 bases, there was a span of 14 bases. The CDR3 bases are TGTGCCAGCAGCTTAGCTGACACAGGGTACAATACGCAGTATTTT. Amino acids: CASSLADTGYNTQYF.

The chain uses TRBV6-4 and TRBJ2-5; 9 bases are a match to TRBD2. The CDR3 runs 19 residues. Germline CDR1 MRHNA, CDR2 SNTAGT. The ends lost 1 base at V and 0 bases at J; junction bases unmatched: 12. The CDR3 nucleotides read TGTGCCAGCAGTGACTTCGCCGGGACTAGCTATAGCAACCAAGAGACCCAGTACTTC. It specifies CASSDFAGTSYSNQETQYF.

The V call is TRBV18, the J call TRBJ1-5; D uncertain. Trimming removed 2 bases from V and 4 bases from J, with 6 bases in between. CDR3 length: 13 residues. The germline V gene encodes CDR1 KGHSH and CDR2 LQKENI. CDR3 region: CASSPVPNQPQHF. The CDR3 DNA reads as TGTGCCAGCTCACCAGTCCCTAATCAGCCCCAGCATTTT.

This rearrangement joins TRBV19 to TRBJ2-1, with 8 bases identical to TRBD1. Germline assignment: CDR1 LNHDA and CDR2 SQIVND (reference sequence). J gave up 3 bases and V 7 bases, and 5 bases lay outside the gene matches. This CDR3 region has 14 residues. The CDR3 reads CASTRTGLYNEQFF. Here the CDR3 DNA reads TGTGCCAGTACGAGGACAGGGCTCTACAATGAGCAGTTCTTC.

This chain connects TRBV25-1 to TRBJ2-1; no definite D call. With 3 bases removed from V and 4 bases from J, the gap between germline ends came to 10 bases. Germline-derived CDR1 and CDR2 are MGHDK and SYGVNS. The CDR3 has 14 amino acids. Here the CDR3 reads CASSEIGDYNEQFF. In nucleotides, the CDR3 is TGTGCCAGCAGTGAGATTGGAGATTACAATGAGCAGTTCTTC.

This chain joins TRBV28 and TRBJ1-2; maybe TRBD1 (5 bases). Germline V gene sequence: CDR1 MDHEN, CDR2 SYDVKM. CDR3 length: 17 amino acids. V lost 6 bases and J lost 4, with 24 bases in between. The CDR3: CASSKAIVGGWPYGYTF. The CDR3 region has the DNA TGTGCCAGCAGCAAAGCGATTGTCGGGGGGTGGCCCTATGGCTACACCTTC.

The chain combines TRBV7-2 with TRBJ2-1, with 8 positions matching TRBD1. After removal of 4 bases from V and 0 bases from J, the junction contained 2 bases not matched to a gene. Per the germline V gene, CDR1 is SGHTA and CDR2 is FQGNSA. The CDR3 totals 15 residues. This CDR3 reads CASSSTGGSYNEQFF. The CDR3 nucleotides read TGTGCCAGCAGCTCAACAGGGGGCTCCTACAATGAGCAGTTCTTC.

This clone has a handful of counts. The J gene is TRBJ1-3, the V gene TRBV19; TRBD1 matches at 7 bases. Germline assignment: CDR1 LNHDA and CDR2 SQIVND (reference sequence). The CDR3 is made up of 12 amino acids. The V segment lost 10 bases and the J segment 4 bases; nucleotides outside the gene matches: 4. The CDR3 sequence is CATRGFGNTIYF. The CDR3 coding sequence is TGTGCCACCAGGGGGTTCGGAAACACCATATATTTT.

CDR3 nucleotides: TGCGCCAGCAGCCAAGGCGGGAATATCGGGGTATATGGCTACACCTTC. As protein: CASSQGGNIGVYGYTF. The chain joins TRBV4-3 to TRBJ1-2; D is unclear. This CDR3 has 16 amino acids. The V gene's germline CDR1 is LGHNA and CDR2 YSLEER. The V end lost 1 base, the J end lost 5 bases, and 17 bases lay between the germline ends.

The chain is built from TRBV10-3 and TRBJ2-1; D gene ambiguous. In germline, CDR1 is ENHRY, CDR2 SYGVKD. The CDR3 runs 15 residues. Trimming shortened V by 4 bases and J by 0 bases, and 10 bases separated the two germline ends. CDR3 loop: CAISAAEPSYNEQFF. CDR3 sequence (DNA): TGTGCCATCAGTGCGGCGGAACCCTCCTACAATGAGCAGTTCTTC.

This chain connects TRBV19 to TRBJ2-5; TRBD2 is a possible D gene (7 bases). The V gene's germline CDR1 is LNHDA and CDR2 SQIVND (reference sequence). The germline V and J ends were trimmed by 5 bases and 4 bases, with 17 bases remaining between them. CDR3 length equals 15 residues. In nucleotides, the CDR3 is TGTGCCAGTAGTGTACAGGGCGGGGGTAGAGAGACCCAGTACTTC. It translates to CASSVQGGGRETQYF.

The genes are TRBV4-2 and TRBJ2-3; a weak D match, TRBD2 (5 bases). V was clipped by 1 base and J by 2 bases, with 13 bases between them. The CDR3 has 16 amino acids. Germline V gene lookup returns CDR1 LGHNA and CDR2 YNFKEQ. CDR3 loop: CASSQGGTLVTDTQYF. CDR3 sequence (DNA): TGTGCCAGCAGCCAAGGCGGCACACTAGTCACAGATACGCAGTATTTT.

The chain uses TRBV10-2 and TRBJ1-5; D not certain. The CDR3 sequence is 15 residues long. Germline CDR1 reads WSHSY; CDR2 reads SAAADI. V gave up 0 bases and J gave up 7 bases, with 13 bases separating them. Here the CDR3 reads CASSESTELRQPQHF. DNA for the CDR3: TGCGCCAGCAGTGAGTCGACTGAGCTCCGACAGCCCCAGCATTTT.

The chain joins TRBV9 to TRBJ1-1; D gene ambiguous. The CDR3 is 13 amino acids. Germline CDR1 is SGDLS and CDR2 is YYNGEE. Trimming stripped 2 bases from V and 2 bases from J, with 7 bases between. The chain's CDR3 is CASSVHSNTEAFF. For the CDR3, the DNA is TGTGCCAGCAGCGTGCACAGCAACACTGAAGCTTTCTTT.

The chain couples TRBV5-1 to TRBJ2-6; D ambiguous. CDR3 length: 15 amino acids. The V gene's germline CDR1 is SGHRS and CDR2 YFSETQ. Trimming pared 4 bases from V and 7 bases from J, leaving 15 bases between. The CDR3 sequence is CASSPLGLRANVLTF. CDR3 in DNA: TGCGCCAGCAGCCCGCTAGGCCTTCGAGCCAACGTCCTGACTTTC.

The CDR3 here is CASSQDFGGTQANNEQFF. For the CDR3, the DNA is TGTGCCAGCAGCCAAGATTTTGGCGGGACTCAGGCCAACAATGAGCAGTTCTTC. The gene calls are TRBV4-2 and TRBJ2-1; TRBD2 might be the D (6 bases). CDR3 length: 18 residues. With 0 bases removed from V and 5 bases from J, the gap between germline ends came to 20 bases. Germline CDR1 LGHNA, CDR2 YNFKEQ.

V is TRBV11-2 and J is TRBJ2-1, with no clear D. V was shortened by 0 bases and J by 5 bases, with 8 bases between the two germline ends. Germline values: CDR1 SGHAT, CDR2 FQNNGV. The CDR3 sequence is 14 residues long. The CDR3 reads CASSLDSYNNEQFF. The CDR3 DNA is TGTGCCAGCAGCTTAGACTCTTATAACAATGAGCAGTTCTTC.

The chain has TRBV2 and TRBJ2-1; D not certain. This CDR3 region has 11 residues. Germline CDR1 SNHLY, CDR2 FYNNEI. V was clipped by 4 bases and J by 9 bases, with 7 bases between them. CDR3 amino acids: CASSAEREQFF. In DNA form, the CDR3 reads TGTGCCAGCAGTGCGGAGCGTGAGCAGTTCTTC.

The rearrangement uses TRBV6-5 and TRBJ2-1, with 7 positions matching TRBD2. The trim removed 6 bases at V and 9 bases at J, leaving 5 bases unmatched. The CDR3 has 12 amino acids. Germline V gene lookup returns CDR1 MNHEY and CDR2 SVGAGI. Here the CDR3 DNA reads TGTGCCAGCAGCCCTGGCGGGAGTGAGCAGTTCTTC. Translating gives CASSPGGSEQFF.